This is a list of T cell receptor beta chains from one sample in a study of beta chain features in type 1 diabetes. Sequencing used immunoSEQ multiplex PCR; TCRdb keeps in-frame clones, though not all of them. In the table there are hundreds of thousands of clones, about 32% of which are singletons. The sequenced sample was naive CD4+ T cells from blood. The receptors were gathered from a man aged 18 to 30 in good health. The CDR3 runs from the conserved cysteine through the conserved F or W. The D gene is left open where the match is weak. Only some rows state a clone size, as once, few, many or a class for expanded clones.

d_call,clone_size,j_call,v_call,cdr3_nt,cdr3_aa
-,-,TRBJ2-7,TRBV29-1,TGCAGCGTCCTTGGCGAGGGAAGGGAGCAGTACTTC,CSVLGEGREQYF
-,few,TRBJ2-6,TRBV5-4,TGTGCCAGCAGCTTGGCCAGGGATTTCTCTGGGGCCAACGTCCTGACTTTC,CASSLARDFSGANVLTF
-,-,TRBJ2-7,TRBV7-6,TGTGCCAGCAGCAGAAGCGGCGTCCGAGAAGGCGAGCAGTACTTC,CASSRSGVREGEQYF
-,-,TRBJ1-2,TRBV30,TGTGCCTGGAATAAGGCAGAACGGGGCTACACCTTC,CAWNKAERGYTF
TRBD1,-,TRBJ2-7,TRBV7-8,TGTGCCAGCAGCGTCGACAGGGGAGTGTACGAGCAGTACTTC,CASSVDRGVYEQYF
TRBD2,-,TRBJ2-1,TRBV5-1,TGCGCCAGCAGCCCTAGCGGCAGCTCCTACAATGAGCAGTTCTTC,CASSPSGSSYNEQFF
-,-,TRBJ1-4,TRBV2,TGTGCCAGCAGTGAAGGGACGCGGAATGAAAAACTGTTTTTT,CASSEGTRNEKLFF
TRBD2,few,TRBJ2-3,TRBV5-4,TGTGCCAGCAGCTTGGAGGCTAGCGGTTTCACAGATACGCAGTATTTT,CASSLEASGFTDTQYF
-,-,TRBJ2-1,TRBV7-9,TGTGCCAGCAGCCAACCCCCGGGATTTGCCTCCTACAATGAGCAGTTCTTC,CASSQPPGFASYNEQFF
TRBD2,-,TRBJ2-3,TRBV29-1,TGCAGCGTTGAAGGGCTCACTAGCGGGAGAACAGATACGCAGTATTTT,CSVEGLTSGRTDTQYF
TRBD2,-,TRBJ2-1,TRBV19,TGTGCCAGTGCCCTAGCGGGGCGCGCACGGGAGCAGTTCTTC,CASALAGRAREQFF
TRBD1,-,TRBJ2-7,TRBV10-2,TGCGCCAGCATGCTGGGACAGGGGGCGTACGAGCAGTACTTC,CASMLGQGAYEQYF
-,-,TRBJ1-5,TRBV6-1,TGTGCCAGCAGTGAAGATTGGGTTAATCAGCCCCAGCATTTT,CASSEDWVNQPQHF
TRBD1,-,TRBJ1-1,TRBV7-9,TGTGCCAGCAGCTTGACAGGGACCACTGGGACTGAAGCTTTCTTT,CASSLTGTTGTEAFF
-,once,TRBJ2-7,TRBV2,TGTGCCAGCAGTGATCTTCGGCTCACTTCCTACGAGCAGTACTTC,CASSDLRLTSYEQYF
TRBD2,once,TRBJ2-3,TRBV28,TGTGCCAGCAGTTCAGCGGGAGGCCGCACAGATACGCAGTATTTT,CASSSAGGRTDTQYF
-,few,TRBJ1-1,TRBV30,TGTGCCTGGACCAACAGGGCTAGTGCTGAAGCTTTCTTT,CAWTNRASAEAFF
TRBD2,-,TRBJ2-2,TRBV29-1,TGCAGCGGGACGACTAGCGGGACTCCCGGGGAGCTGTTTTTT,CSGTTSGTPGELFF
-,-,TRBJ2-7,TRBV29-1,TGCAGCGTTCGGGGGTCGGACGAGCAGTACTTC,CSVRGSDEQYF
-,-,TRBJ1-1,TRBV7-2,TGTGCCAGCAGCTCCGCGGGGGGCCGTAGCCTTGAAGCTTTCTTT,CASSSAGGRSLEAFF
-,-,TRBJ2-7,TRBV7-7,TGTGCTAGCAGCTTAGGCGTAGGGGACGAGCAGTACTTC,CASSLGVGDEQYF
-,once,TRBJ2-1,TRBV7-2,TGTGCCAGCAGCCGCCCCCTAAACAATGAGCAGTTCTTC,CASSRPLNNEQFF
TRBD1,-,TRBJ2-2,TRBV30,TGTGCCTGGAGTGTGTTCGGGACAGGGTCCACCGGGGAGCTGTTTTTT,CAWSVFGTGSTGELFF
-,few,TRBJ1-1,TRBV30,TGTGCCTGGAGTTCCAGGGGCACTGAAGCTTTCTTT,CAWSSRGTEAFF
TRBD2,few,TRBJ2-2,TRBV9,TGTGCCAGCAGCGTAGGACTAGCGAAAAACACCGGGGAGCTGTTTTTT,CASSVGLAKNTGELFF
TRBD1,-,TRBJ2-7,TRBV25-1,TGTGCACGCAGTGGGCCCTGCAAGGGACAGGGACTCCACGAGCAGTACTTC,CARSGPCKGQGLHEQYF
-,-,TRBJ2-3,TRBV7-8,TGTGCCAGCAGCTTAGGCCCGAGAATTTTTACAGATACGCAGTATTTT,CASSLGPRIFTDTQYF
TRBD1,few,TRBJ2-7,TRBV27,TGTGCCAGCAGTTTAATGGGACAGGGTATATTCGAGCAGTACTTC,CASSLMGQGIFEQYF
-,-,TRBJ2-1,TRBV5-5,TGTGCCAGCAGCTTGGCCGGGCCAGTCAATGAGCAGTTCTTC,CASSLAGPVNEQFF
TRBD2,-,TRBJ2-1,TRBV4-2,TGTGCCAGCAGCCAGTTAGCCCGACTAGCGGGAGGCCATGAGCAGTTCTTC,CASSQLARLAGGHEQFF
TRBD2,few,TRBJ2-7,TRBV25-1,TGTGCCAGCAGTGATTTAGCGGGAGGCATCTACGAGCAGTACTTC,CASSDLAGGIYEQYF
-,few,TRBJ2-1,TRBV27,TGTGCCAGCAGTTCTAATTCACAGGGGGGAGGGGACAATGAGCAGTTCTTC,CASSSNSQGGGDNEQFF
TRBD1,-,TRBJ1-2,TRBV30,TGTGCCTGGAGCGCTGACAGGGGTAACTATGGCTACACCTTC,CAWSADRGNYGYTF
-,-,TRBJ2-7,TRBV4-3,TGCGCCAGCAGCCAAGGAGTGCAGGGCTACGAGCAGTACTTC,CASSQGVQGYEQYF
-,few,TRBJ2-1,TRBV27,TGTGCCAGCAGACTGAGTCCTTACAATGAGCAGTTCTTC,CASRLSPYNEQFF
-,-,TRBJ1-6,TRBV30,TGTGCCTGGAGGGGACAAATTAATTCACCCCTCCACTTT,CAWRGQINSPLHF
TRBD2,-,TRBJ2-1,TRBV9,TGTGCCAGCAGCCCGGAGAGCGGGAGGGCCGGTAATGAGCAGTTCTTC,CASSPESGRAGNEQFF
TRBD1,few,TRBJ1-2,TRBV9,TGTGCCAGCAGCGTAGACAGGGGAGTCTATGGCTACACCTTC,CASSVDRGVYGYTF
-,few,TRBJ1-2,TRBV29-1,TGCAGCGTTGACTCAAACAGGGACTATGGCTACACCTTC,CSVDSNRDYGYTF
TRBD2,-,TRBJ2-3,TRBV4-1,TGCGCCAGCAGCCAAGAGGGCGGGGAGGGCCGGTCAGATACGCAGTATTTT,CASSQEGGEGRSDTQYF
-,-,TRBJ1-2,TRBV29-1,TGCAGCGTTGAGATACAGCCCGGGGAGGGCTACACCTTC,CSVEIQPGEGYTF
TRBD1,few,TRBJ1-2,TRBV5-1,TGCGCCAGCAGCCAGCGACAGGGCGCAAGCTATGGCTACACCTTC,CASSQRQGASYGYTF
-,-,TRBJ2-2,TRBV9,TGTGCCAGCAGCGCCAACAATAGGTTCTCCGGGGAGCTGTTTTTT,CASSANNRFSGELFF
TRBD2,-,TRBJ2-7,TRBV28,TGTGCCAGCAGTTACGGGAGGTACGAGCAGTACTTC,CASSYGRYEQYF
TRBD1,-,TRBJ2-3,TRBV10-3,TGTGCCATCACCGACCGGGACAGAAGCACAGATACGCAGTATTTT,CAITDRDRSTDTQYF
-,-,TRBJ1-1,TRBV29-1,TGCAGCGTTGAAGGTGGTCGGTTGGGCACTGAAGCTTTCTTT,CSVEGGRLGTEAFF
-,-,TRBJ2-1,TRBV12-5,TGTGCTAGTGGTTTTGACAACGAGCAGTTCTTC,CASGFDNEQFF
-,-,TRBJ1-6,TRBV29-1,TGCAGCGTTGCCCTAGGGAGGGATTCACCCCTCCACTTT,CSVALGRDSPLHF
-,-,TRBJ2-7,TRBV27,TGTGCCAGCAGTCTAGAAAAAGGACAGAAGCAGTACTTC,CASSLEKGQKQYF
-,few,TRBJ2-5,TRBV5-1,TGCGCCAGCAGCCTCCGGAGGGAAGAGACCCAGTACTTC,CASSLRREETQYF
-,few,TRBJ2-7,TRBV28,TGTGCCAGCAGTAAACCTCAGGTGTTCTCCTACGAGCAGTACTTC,CASSKPQVFSYEQYF
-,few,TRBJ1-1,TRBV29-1,TGCAGCGTTGACAGGAGGTTGGCTGAAGCTTTCTTT,CSVDRRLAEAFF
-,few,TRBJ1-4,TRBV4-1,TGCGCCAGCAGCCAAGAGAATAGGTGGGAAAAACTGTTTTTT,CASSQENRWEKLFF
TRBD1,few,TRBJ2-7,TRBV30,TGTGCCTGGAGACGGGGACAGGAGCTCGACGAGCAGTACTTC,CAWRRGQELDEQYF
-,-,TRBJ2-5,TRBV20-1,TGCAGTGCTCCCATCCAAGAGACCCAGTACTTC,CSAPIQETQYF
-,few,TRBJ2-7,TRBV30,TGTGCCTGGGGTGAAAATTACGAGCAGTACTTC,CAWGENYEQYF
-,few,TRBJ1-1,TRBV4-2,TGTGCCAGCAGCACCCGAGACAGCCTGAACACTGAAGCTTTCTTT,CASSTRDSLNTEAFF